The 25 T cell receptor beta chains given below trace back to one sample, sequenced in a study of neoadjuvant nivolumab and ipilimumab in lung cancer. Using immunoSEQ multiplex PCR, the repertoire was profiled, and TCRdb retains in-frame clones only, with some absent. The table includes about 20,000 clones, about 77% detected once. The specimen comprised tumor tissue, sampled after neoadjuvant nivolumab, alone or with ipilimumab, at or shortly before surgery. The origin of the receptors is an adult with non-small cell lung cancer.

V is TRBV5-4 and J is TRBJ2-3; D not certain. Between the trimmed V and J ends, which lost 1 base and 0 bases, there was a span of 6 bases. The CDR3 runs to 14 residues. The germline V gene has CDR1 SGHNT and CDR2 YYREEE (reference sequence). The CDR3 DNA sequence: TGTGCCAGCAGCTTGACGGCTAGCACAGATACGCAGTATTTT. Translated, it gives CASSLTASTDTQYF.

The rearrangement joins TRBV5-1 to TRBJ2-1, with TRBD1 matching 7 bases. The CDR3 has 12 residues. The V gene end was trimmed by 4 bases and the J gene end by 9 bases; junction bases not matched to a gene: 4. Germline values: CDR1 SGHRS, CDR2 YFSETQ. CDR3 region: CASSHEGAEQFF. CDR3 DNA sequence: TGCGCCAGCAGCCATGAGGGGGCTGAGCAGTTCTTC.

The J gene is TRBJ1-2, the V gene TRBV19, with a weak D call TRBD1 (5 bases). CDR1 and CDR2 (germline): LNHDA, SQIVND (reference sequence). The ends were cut back, 3 bases at V and 7 bases at J, with 15 bases in the middle. CDR3 length: 14 residues. CDR3 in DNA: TGTGCCAGTAGTATGGGGCTCGGGGCTCTTGGCTACACCTTC. Residues: CASSMGLGALGYTF.

The table lists this clone with a count of one. The gene calls are TRBV7-2 and TRBJ2-1, with 8 positions matching TRBD2. Trimming at V came to 2 bases and at J to 4 bases, leaving 4 bases not matched to a gene. The CDR3 totals 15 residues. CDR1 is SGHTA and CDR2 is FQGNSA in the germline V gene. The CDR3 DNA sequence: TGTGCCAGCAGCTTAAATAGCGGGACATACAATGAGCAGTTCTTC. This sequence encodes CASSLNSGTYNEQFF.

This chain joins TRBV5-4 and TRBJ2-5, with 7 bases aligning to TRBD2. The J segment lost 2 bases and the V segment lost 1 base, leaving 2 bases of the junction unmatched. CDR3 size: 14 residues. In germline, CDR1 is SGHNT, CDR2 YYREEE (reference sequence). Written as DNA, the CDR3 is TGTGCCAGCAGCTTGAGGCGGGAGCAAGAGACCCAGTACTTC. It codes for CASSLRREQETQYF. The whole variable domain, filled in from reference TRBV5-4 and TRBJ2-5, reads ETGVTQSPTHLIKTRGQQVTLRCSSQSGHNTVSWYQQALGQGPQFIFQYYREEENGRGNFPPRFSGLQFPNYSSELNVNALELDDSALYLCASSLRREQETQYFGPGTRLLVL.

J is TRBJ2-2 and V is TRBV7-9; D is undetermined. CDR3 length equals 16 residues. The germline V gene has CDR1 SEHNR and CDR2 FQNEAQ (reference sequence). V was pared by 5 bases and J by 1 base, with 14 bases between. CDR3 DNA sequence: TGTGCCAGCAGCCAAGATTTGGGCGGGAACACCGGGGAGCTGTTTTTT. Its protein is CASSQDLGGNTGELFF.

The chain couples TRBV6-6 to TRBJ1-1; D uncertain. Germline CDR1 reads MNHNY; CDR2 reads SVGAGI (reference sequence). V lost 2 bases to trimming and J lost 6 bases, with 10 bases between them. The CDR3 loop spans 13 amino acids. The CDR3 loop is CASSYTRGSEAFF. The CDR3 bases are TGTGCCAGCAGTTACACCCGGGGTTCTGAAGCTTTCTTT.

The chain combines TRBV6-5 with TRBJ2-5; 14 nucleotides agree with TRBD2. CDR1 MNHEY and CDR2 SVGAGI come from the germline V gene. There are 16 residues in the CDR3. Trimming took 2 bases from V and 5 from J; bases not matched to a gene: 4. The CDR3 DNA reads TGTGCCAGCAGTTACGGGGGACTAGCGGGAGTTGAGACCCAGTACTTC. This translates into CASSYGGLAGVETQYF.

The V call is TRBV9, the J call TRBJ1-5; D is possibly TRBD1 (6 bases). Trimming stripped 3 bases from V and 5 bases from J, with 12 bases between. There are 14 residues in the CDR3. Germline lookup yields CDR1 SGDLS and CDR2 YYNGEE. CDR3 protein: CASSARDTHQPQHF. As DNA, the CDR3 is TGTGCCAGCAGCGCCCGGGACACCCATCAGCCCCAGCATTTT.

V gene TRBV19 combines with J gene TRBJ2-1; 9 nucleotides agree with TRBD1. CDR1 LNHDA and CDR2 SQIVND come from the germline V gene (reference sequence). The trim removed 11 bases at V and 6 bases at J, leaving 8 bases unmatched. The CDR3 contains 13 residues. The CDR3 loop is CAATGTGSNEQFF. DNA of the CDR3: TGTGCCGCTACCGGGACAGGGAGCAATGAGCAGTTCTTC.

CDR3 amino acids: CASKKQGAGNTEAFF. CDR3 DNA: TGTGCCAGCAAAAAACAGGGGGCGGGGAACACTGAAGCTTTCTTT. The chain uses TRBV2 and TRBJ1-1; TRBD1 matches at 9 bases. Looked up from germline, CDR1 is SNHLY and CDR2 is FYNNEI. The CDR3 spans 15 residues. The ends lost 7 bases at V and 1 base at J; junction bases unmatched: 7.

This clone occurred once. The V call is TRBV5-1, the J call TRBJ2-1; maybe TRBD1 (6 bases). This CDR3 has 15 residues. In germline, CDR1 is SGHRS, CDR2 YFSETQ. V dropped 4 bases and J dropped 6 bases, with 17 bases sitting between them. CDR3 residues: CASSHPWEGGNEQFF. CDR3 nucleotides: TGCGCCAGCAGCCATCCCTGGGAAGGGGGCAATGAGCAGTTCTTC.

The CDR3 DNA reads as TGTGCCAGCTCACCATCGGTGAAGGGTGTGGGCCAAGAGACCCAGTACTTC. This codes for CASSPSVKGVGQETQYF. The chain combines TRBV18 with TRBJ2-5; D not certain. Germline CDR1 and CDR2: KGHSH and LQKENI. V was clipped by 2 bases and J by 1 base, with 17 bases between them. The length of the CDR3 is 17 residues. Full variable domain (outside the CDR3, taken from reference TRBV18 and TRBJ2-5): NAGVMQNPRHLVRRRGQEARLRCSPMKGHSHVYWYRQLPEEGLKFMVYLQKENIIDESGMPKERFSAEFPKEGPSILRIQQVVRGDSAAYFCASSPSVKGVGQETQYFGPGTRLLVL.

V usage is TRBV5-6 and J usage is TRBJ2-3; D not certain. Germline assignment: CDR1 SGHDT and CDR2 YYEEEE. The CDR3 covers 13 residues. V shed 0 bases and J shed 3 bases, with 5 bases lying between them. In nucleotides, the CDR3 is TGTGCCAGCAGCTTGGGGGGAACAGATACGCAGTATTTT. It yields the protein CASSLGGTDTQYF.

V usage is TRBV5-1 and J usage is TRBJ1-4, with D maybe TRBD1 (5 bases). This CDR3 is built from 14 residues. Trimming removed 3 bases at V and 5 bases at J, with 11 bases between. Germline V gives CDR1 SGHRS, CDR2 YFSETQ. This chain's CDR3 is CASSYTGGNEKLFF. CDR3 nucleotides: TGCGCCAGCAGCTACACAGGAGGGAATGAAAAACTGTTTTTT.

This clone was detected a few times. The chain joins TRBV6-1 to TRBJ1-1; 8 nucleotides agree with TRBD1. The CDR3 runs 14 residues. Germline V gene data show CDR1 as MNHNS and CDR2 as SASEGT. J lost 2 bases, V lost 6 bases, and 5 bases had no gene match. In nucleotides, the CDR3 is TGTGCCAGCAGGAGGACAGGGTATAACACTGAAGCTTTCTTT. This translates into CASRRTGYNTEAFF.

The chain joins TRBV7-2 to TRBJ2-7; D ambiguous. CDR1 and CDR2 from the germline V gene are SGHTA and FQGNSA. Trimming shortened V by 1 base and J by 3 bases, and 7 bases separated the two germline ends. This CDR3 has 13 residues. CDR3 sequence reads: CASSLGPDYEQYF. The CDR3 DNA is TGTGCCAGCAGCTTAGGCCCCGACTACGAGCAGTACTTC. The full variable domain, in which reference TRBV7-2 and TRBJ2-7 provide the parts outside the CDR3, is GAGVSQSPSNKVTEKGKDVELRCDPISGHTALYWYRQSLGQGLEFLIYFQGNSAPDKSGLPSDRFSAERTGGSVSTLTIQRTQQEDSAVYLCASSLGPDYEQYFGPGTRLTVT.

The rearrangement uses TRBV5-1 and TRBJ2-1, with 8 nucleotides matching TRBD2. Germline V gene lookup returns CDR1 SGHRS and CDR2 YFSETQ. The CDR3 is 14 amino acids. Trimming cost V 3 bases and J 6 bases; bases outside gene matches: 5. CDR3 amino acids: CASSYSGSPNEQFF. The CDR3 DNA sequence: TGCGCCAGCAGCTACAGCGGGAGTCCCAATGAGCAGTTCTTC.

This clone was seen only a few times. The V call is TRBV19, the J call TRBJ2-1; D is ambiguous. The CDR3 totals 15 residues. Germline V gene data show CDR1 as LNHDA and CDR2 as SQIVND (reference sequence). Deletions cut 5 bases from V and 0 bases from J, with 11 bases between. As DNA, the CDR3 is TGTGCCAGTAGTTCAGACTCATACTCCTACAATGAGCAGTTCTTC. This encodes CASSSDSYSYNEQFF. Combining the CDR3 with reference TRBV19 and TRBJ2-1 gives the whole variable domain DGGITQSPKYLFRKEGQNVTLSCEQNLNHDAMYWYRQDPGQGLRLIYYSQIVNDFQKGDIAEGYSVSREKKESFPLTVTSAQKNPTAFYLCASSSDSYSYNEQFFGPGTRLTVL.

The chain uses TRBV5-8 and TRBJ2-1; 8 positions agree with TRBD2. CDR1 and CDR2 from the germline V gene are SGHTS and YDEGEE. Trimming at V came to 3 bases and at J to 3 bases, leaving 5 bases not matched to a gene. The CDR3 consists of 15 residues. The CDR3 DNA reads TGTGCCAGCAGCTCCGGGACTAGGGGCTACAATGAGCAGTTCTTC. It yields the protein CASSSGTRGYNEQFF.

The chain is built from TRBV30 and TRBJ1-4; no clear D. Germline loops: CDR1 GTSNPN, CDR2 SVGIG (reference sequence). The CDR3 has 14 residues. Trimming removed 3 bases at V and 8 bases at J, with 16 bases between. The DNA for the CDR3 is TGTGCCTGGAGAGGAAGGGAAGCAGGAGAAAAACTGTTTTTT. Translated: CAWRGREAGEKLFF.

The chain joins TRBV7-3 to TRBJ1-2; 7 bases align to TRBD1. CDR3 size: 14 residues. The V segment lost 3 bases and the J segment 4 bases; nucleotides outside the gene matches: 5. CDR1 SGHTA and CDR2 FQGTGA come from the germline V gene. CDR3 residues: CASSLEGTVYGYTF. The DNA of the CDR3 is TGTGCCAGCAGCTTGGAGGGGACAGTCTATGGCTACACCTTC.

The chain links TRBV7-8 to TRBJ2-7; TRBD1 agrees at 7 bases. The CDR3 is 13 residues long. Germline values: CDR1 SGHVS, CDR2 FQNEAQ. The trim removed 6 bases at V and 2 bases at J, leaving 4 bases unmatched. CDR3 sequence reads: CASSRDRAYEQYF. The DNA of the CDR3 is TGTGCCAGCAGTCGAGACAGGGCCTACGAGCAGTACTTC.

This clone was seen only once. CDR3 region: CATWGQNTGELFF. The CDR3 DNA sequence: TGTGCCACATGGGGGCAAAACACCGGGGAGCTGTTTTTT. The V gene is TRBV7-6, the J gene TRBJ2-2; D may be TRBD1 (6 bases). The CDR3 contains 13 residues. Germline loops: CDR1 SGHVS, CDR2 FNYEAQ. V lost 10 bases and J 2 bases, leaving 11 bases between the germline ends.

J is TRBJ2-3 and V is TRBV28; D gene unclear. Trimming cost V 7 bases and J 0 bases, with 14 bases left between them. Germline CDR1 is MDHEN and CDR2 is SYDVKM. The CDR3 is made up of 15 amino acids. The CDR3 nucleotides read TGTGCCAGCACCCAAACCCCGCGTAGCACAGATACGCAGTATTTT. This sequence encodes CASTQTPRSTDTQYF.